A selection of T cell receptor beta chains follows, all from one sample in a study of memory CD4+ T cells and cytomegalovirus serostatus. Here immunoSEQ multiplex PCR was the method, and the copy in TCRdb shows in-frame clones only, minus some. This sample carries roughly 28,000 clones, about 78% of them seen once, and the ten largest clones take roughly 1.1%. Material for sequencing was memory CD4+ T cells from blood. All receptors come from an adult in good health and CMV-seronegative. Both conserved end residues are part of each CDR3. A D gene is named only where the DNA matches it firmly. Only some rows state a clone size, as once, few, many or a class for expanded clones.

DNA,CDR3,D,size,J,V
TGCAGCGTTGAAAGAGTAGGGGGATCGGGGTCCTACGAGCAGTACTTC,CSVERVGGSGSYEQYF,.,.,TRBJ2-7,TRBV29-1
TGTGCCAGCAACCTAGCGGGCACAGATACGCAGTATTTT,CASNLAGTDTQYF,TRBD2,.,TRBJ2-3,TRBV7-9
TGTGCCAGCAGCTTGCCTAGCGCCTCCTACGAGCAGTACTTC,CASSLPSASYEQYF,.,.,TRBJ2-7,TRBV5-5
TGCGCCAGCAGCCAACTCCCTTCTTCAAGCGGGGAGCAGTTCTTC,CASSQLPSSSGEQFF,.,.,TRBJ2-1,TRBV4-3
TGTGCCATCGGTCAGGGGGCGAGCAATCAGCCCCAGCATTTT,CAIGQGASNQPQHF,TRBD1,.,TRBJ1-5,TRBV10-3
TGCAGCGTTGGAGGGTCTGGAAACACCATATATTTT,CSVGGSGNTIYF,.,.,TRBJ1-3,TRBV29-1
TGTGCCAGCAGCTTGAGGGGACAGGGGGTTAAAAACATTCAGTACTTC,CASSLRGQGVKNIQYF,TRBD1,.,TRBJ2-4,TRBV5-4
TGTGCCAGCAGCCTGCGGGGGGAACGGAACACTGAAGCTTTCTTT,CASSLRGERNTEAFF,.,few,TRBJ1-1,TRBV5-4
TGTGCCAGCAGTTCGCCGGGCCACAATTCACCCCTCCACTTT,CASSSPGHNSPLHF,.,.,TRBJ1-6,TRBV6-6
TGTGCCAGCAGCTTAGGGAGCACTGAAGCTTTCTTT,CASSLGSTEAFF,.,few,TRBJ1-1,TRBV7-2
TGTGCCAGCAGCGTAACGAACACCGGGGAGCTGTTTTTT,CASSVTNTGELFF,.,.,TRBJ2-2,TRBV9
TGTGCCAGCTCACCGGGACAGGGACGTGGCTACACCTTC,CASSPGQGRGYTF,TRBD1,.,TRBJ1-2,TRBV18
TGTGCCGTGAAGGACCTCCTAAGTCAAGCTTTCTTT,CAVKDLLSQAFF,.,.,TRBJ1-1,TRBV10-3
TGTGCCTGGAGCACAGGGGGTTACTATGGCTACACCTTC,CAWSTGGYYGYTF,TRBD1,.,TRBJ1-2,TRBV30
TGCAGCGCACGGGACAGGACAGACTACGAGCAGTACTTC,CSARDRTDYEQYF,TRBD1,.,TRBJ2-7,TRBV29-1
TGCGCCAGCAGCGGGGGTGGGGGGCGCGACAATGAGCAGTTCTTC,CASSGGGGRDNEQFF,.,once,TRBJ2-1,TRBV5-1
TGCGCCAGCAGCCCCGGGACAGGCTATCAGCCCCAGCATTTT,CASSPGTGYQPQHF,TRBD1,.,TRBJ1-5,TRBV10-2
TGTGCCTGGAGTTGGGGGGTAGTCGAAAAACTGTTTTTT,CAWSWGVVEKLFF,.,few,TRBJ1-4,TRBV30
TGTGCCAGCAGCCCCGCGGCCTTCTCTGGAAACACCATATATTTT,CASSPAAFSGNTIYF,.,.,TRBJ1-3,TRBV7-2
TGTGCCTGGAGGAAAGAGTGGGCAGGGGAGCAGTTCTTC,CAWRKEWAGEQFF,.,.,TRBJ2-1,TRBV30